The T cell receptor beta chain under discussion was sequenced for a study of blood T cell repertoires in COVID-19. Losses at the gene ends were 3 bases for V and 0 bases for J; bases not matched to a gene: 4. Germline CDR1 SGHAT, CDR2 FQNNGV. There are 16 residues in the CDR3. Authors' processing steps: Reference gene primer amplification yielded estimated nucleated cell counts. The method was immunoSEQ multiplex PCR; TCRdb's version includes in-frame clones alone and lacks a portion of them. D and trimming come from the DNA, and the V and J calls and clone size come from that table. The table lists about 150,000 clones, about nine tenths of them singletons.

The chain employs TRBV11-2 and TRBJ2-2, with 7 bases matching TRBD1. The sequence was obtained from a woman between 65 and 79 years old with acute or convalescent COVID-19. Sequenced: peripheral blood. CDR3 DNA sequence: TGTGCCAGCAGCTTTACAGGGGCGACGAACACCGGGGAGCTGTTTTTT. It codes for CASSFTGATNTGELFF.